This T cell receptor (beta chain) stems from a study of blood T cell repertoires in COVID-19. Background on the study: Acute and convalescent COVID-19 samples came from the United States, Italy and Spain. Nucleic acid was either cDNA or gDNA, and it came from T cells, B-cell-depleted T cells, or PBMCs.

V was clipped by 0 bases and J by 10 bases, with 19 bases between them. The germline gives CDR1 MGHRA, CDR2 YSYEKL. This CDR3 region has 17 residues. Per the authors' pipeline: Counts of nucleated cells, estimated from reference gene primer amplification, were obtained. The assay was immunoSEQ multiplex PCR, and TCRdb's table has in-frame clones only and misses some. V, J and clone size are those of that table, while D and trimming were read from the DNA. The sample has about 410,000 clones, approximately 90% seen once. A few counts support this clone. The specimen was peripheral blood. The chain employs TRBV4-1 and TRBJ1-6, with D possibly being TRBD1 (6 bases). The clonotype was recovered from a young woman with active or convalescent COVID-19. The DNA of the CDR3 is TGCGCCAGCAGCCAAGATCCCCGGACAGCTCTTAGATCACCCCTCCACTTT. This codes for CASSQDPRTALRSPLHF.